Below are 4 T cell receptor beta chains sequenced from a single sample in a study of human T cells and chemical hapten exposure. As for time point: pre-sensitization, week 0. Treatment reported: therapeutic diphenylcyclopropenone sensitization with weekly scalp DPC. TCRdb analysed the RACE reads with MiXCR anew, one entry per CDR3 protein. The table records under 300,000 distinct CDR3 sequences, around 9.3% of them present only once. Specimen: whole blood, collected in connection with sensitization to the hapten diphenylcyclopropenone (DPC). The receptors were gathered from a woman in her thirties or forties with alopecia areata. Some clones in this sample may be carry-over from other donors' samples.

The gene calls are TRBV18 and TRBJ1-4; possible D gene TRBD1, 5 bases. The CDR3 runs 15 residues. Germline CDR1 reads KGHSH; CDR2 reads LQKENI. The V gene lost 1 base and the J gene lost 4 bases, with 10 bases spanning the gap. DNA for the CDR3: TGTGCCAGCTCACCACGATCAGGGATTAATGAAAAACTGTTTTTT. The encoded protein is CASSPRSGINEKLFF.

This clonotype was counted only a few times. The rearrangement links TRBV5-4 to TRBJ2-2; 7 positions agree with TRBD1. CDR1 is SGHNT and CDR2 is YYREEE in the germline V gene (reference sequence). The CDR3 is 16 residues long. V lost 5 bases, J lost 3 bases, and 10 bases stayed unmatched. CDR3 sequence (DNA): TGTGCCAGCAGTAACTTCGCAGGGGGTTACACCGGGGAGCTGTTTTTT. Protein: CASSNFAGGYTGELFF. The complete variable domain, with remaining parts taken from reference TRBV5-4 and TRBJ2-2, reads ETGVTQSPTHLIKTRGQQVTLRCSSQSGHNTVSWYQQALGQGPQFIFQYYREEENGRGNFPPRFSGLQFPNYSSELNVNALELDDSALYLCASSNFAGGYTGELFFGEGSRLTVL.

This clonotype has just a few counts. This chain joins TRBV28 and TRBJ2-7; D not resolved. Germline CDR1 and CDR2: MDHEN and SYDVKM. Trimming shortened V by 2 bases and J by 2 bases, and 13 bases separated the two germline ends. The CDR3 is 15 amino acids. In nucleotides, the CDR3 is TGTGCCAGCAGTTTAGACGGCCCATCCCCCTACGAGCAGTACTTC. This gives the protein CASSLDGPSPYEQYF.

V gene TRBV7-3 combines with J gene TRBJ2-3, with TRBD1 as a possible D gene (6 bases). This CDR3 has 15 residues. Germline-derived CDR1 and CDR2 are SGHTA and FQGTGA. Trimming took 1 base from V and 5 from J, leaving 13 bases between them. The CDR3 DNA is TGTGCCAGCAGCTTAAGTTATATAGGGGGAGATACGCAGTATTTT. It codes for CASSLSYIGGDTQYF.